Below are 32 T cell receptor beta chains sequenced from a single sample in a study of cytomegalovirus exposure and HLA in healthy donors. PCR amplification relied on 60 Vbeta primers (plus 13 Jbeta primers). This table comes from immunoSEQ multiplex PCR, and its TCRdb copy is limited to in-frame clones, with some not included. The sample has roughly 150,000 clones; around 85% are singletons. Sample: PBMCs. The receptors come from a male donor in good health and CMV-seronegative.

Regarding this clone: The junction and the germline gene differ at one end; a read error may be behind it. In DNA form, the CDR3 reads TGTGCCAGCAGCACAGGGTTTCACAACCACTTC. The encoded protein is CASSTGFHNHF. The chain couples TRBV7-9 to TRBJ1-2; TRBD1 might be the D (6 bases). CDR1 SEHNR and CDR2 FQNEAQ come from the germline V gene (reference sequence). This CDR3 spans 11 amino acids.

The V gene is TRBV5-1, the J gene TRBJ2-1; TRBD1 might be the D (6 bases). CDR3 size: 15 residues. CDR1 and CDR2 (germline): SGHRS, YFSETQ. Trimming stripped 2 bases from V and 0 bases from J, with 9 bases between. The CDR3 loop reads CASSFWTDSYNEQFF. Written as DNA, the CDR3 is TGCGCCAGCAGCTTCTGGACAGACTCCTACAATGAGCAGTTCTTC.

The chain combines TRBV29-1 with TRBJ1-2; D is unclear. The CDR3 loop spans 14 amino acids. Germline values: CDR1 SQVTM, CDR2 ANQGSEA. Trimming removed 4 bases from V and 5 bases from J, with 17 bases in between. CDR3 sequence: CSVVLTGKGYGYTF. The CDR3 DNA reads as TGCAGCGTTGTTCTGACCGGGAAGGGATATGGCTACACCTTC.

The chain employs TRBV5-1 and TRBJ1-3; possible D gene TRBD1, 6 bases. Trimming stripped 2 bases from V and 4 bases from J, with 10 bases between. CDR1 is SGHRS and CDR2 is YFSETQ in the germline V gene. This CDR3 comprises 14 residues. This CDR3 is CASSLGGVGNTIYF. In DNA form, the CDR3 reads TGCGCCAGCAGCTTAGGGGGGGTCGGAAACACCATATATTTT.

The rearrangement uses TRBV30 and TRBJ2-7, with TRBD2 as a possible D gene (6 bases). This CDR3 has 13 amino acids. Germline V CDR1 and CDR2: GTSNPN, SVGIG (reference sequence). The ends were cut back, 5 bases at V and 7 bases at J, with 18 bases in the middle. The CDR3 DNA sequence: TGTGCCTGGCGGAGGGCGGACTTGTGGGAGCAGTACTTC. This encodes CAWRRADLWEQYF.

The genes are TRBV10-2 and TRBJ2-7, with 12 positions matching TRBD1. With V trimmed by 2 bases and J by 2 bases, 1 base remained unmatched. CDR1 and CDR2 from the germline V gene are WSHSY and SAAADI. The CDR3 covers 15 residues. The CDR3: CASSEGTGGTYEQYF. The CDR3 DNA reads TGCGCCAGCAGTGAGGGGACAGGGGGCACCTACGAGCAGTACTTC.

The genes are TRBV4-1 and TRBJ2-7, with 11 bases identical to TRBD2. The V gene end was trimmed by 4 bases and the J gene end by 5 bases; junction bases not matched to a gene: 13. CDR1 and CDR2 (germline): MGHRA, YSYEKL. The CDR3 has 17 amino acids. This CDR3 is CASSPFLSGGGAHEQYF. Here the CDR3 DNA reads TGCGCCAGCAGCCCTTTTCTTAGCGGGGGGGGCGCCCACGAGCAGTACTTC.

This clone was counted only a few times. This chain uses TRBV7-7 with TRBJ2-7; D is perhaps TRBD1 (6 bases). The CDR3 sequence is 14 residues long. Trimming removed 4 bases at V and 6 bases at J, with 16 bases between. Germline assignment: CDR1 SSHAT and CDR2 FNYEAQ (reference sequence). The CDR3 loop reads CASSSHLGAGEQYF. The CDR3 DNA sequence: TGTGCCAGCAGCTCACATTTGGGGGCGGGCGAGCAGTACTTC.

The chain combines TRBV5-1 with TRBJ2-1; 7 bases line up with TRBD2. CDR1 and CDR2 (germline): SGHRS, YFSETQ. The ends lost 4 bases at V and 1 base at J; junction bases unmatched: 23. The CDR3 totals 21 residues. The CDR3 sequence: CASSPLGGAQEGRTSYNEQFF. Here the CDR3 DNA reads TGCGCCAGCAGCCCCCTGGGAGGGGCCCAAGAGGGAAGAACATCCTACAATGAGCAGTTCTTC. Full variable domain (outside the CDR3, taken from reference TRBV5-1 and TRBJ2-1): KAGVTQTPRYLIKTRGQQVTLSCSPISGHRSVSWYQQTPGQGLQFLFEYFSETQRNKGNFPGRFSGRQFSNSRSEMNVSTLELGDSALYLCASSPLGGAQEGRTSYNEQFFGPGTRLTVL.

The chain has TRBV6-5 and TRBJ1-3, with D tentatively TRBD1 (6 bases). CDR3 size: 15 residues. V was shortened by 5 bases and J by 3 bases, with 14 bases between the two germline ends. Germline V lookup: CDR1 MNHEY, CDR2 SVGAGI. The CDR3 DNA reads TGTGCCAGCAGTCCAGGGGACGAGGTTGGAAACACCATATATTTT. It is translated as CASSPGDEVGNTIYF.

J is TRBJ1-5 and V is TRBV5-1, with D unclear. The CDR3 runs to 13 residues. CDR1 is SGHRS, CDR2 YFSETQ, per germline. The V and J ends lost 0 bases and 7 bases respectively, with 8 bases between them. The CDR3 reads CASSLGERQPQHF. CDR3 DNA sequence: TGCGCCAGCAGCTTGGGGGAGAGACAGCCCCAGCATTTT.

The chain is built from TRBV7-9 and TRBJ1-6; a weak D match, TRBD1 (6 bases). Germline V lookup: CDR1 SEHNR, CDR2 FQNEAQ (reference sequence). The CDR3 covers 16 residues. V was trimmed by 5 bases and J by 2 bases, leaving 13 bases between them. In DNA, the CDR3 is TGTGCCAGCAGCCGGCCCAGGGACACCTATAATTCACCCCTCCACTTT. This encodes CASSRPRDTYNSPLHF.

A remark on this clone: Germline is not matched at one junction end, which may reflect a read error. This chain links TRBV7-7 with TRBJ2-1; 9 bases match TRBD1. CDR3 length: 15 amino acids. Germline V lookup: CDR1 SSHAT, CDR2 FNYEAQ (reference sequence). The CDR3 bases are TGTGCTAGCAGCGAGGGGACAGGGAATTGGAATGAGCAGTTCTTC. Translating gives CASSEGTGNWNEQFF.

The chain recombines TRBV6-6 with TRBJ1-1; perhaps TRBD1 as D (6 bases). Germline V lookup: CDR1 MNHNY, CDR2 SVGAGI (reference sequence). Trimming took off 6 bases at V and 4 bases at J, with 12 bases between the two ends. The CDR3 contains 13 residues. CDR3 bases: TGTGCCAGCAGAACCAGGGGAAGCACTGAAGCTTTCTTT. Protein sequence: CASRTRGSTEAFF.

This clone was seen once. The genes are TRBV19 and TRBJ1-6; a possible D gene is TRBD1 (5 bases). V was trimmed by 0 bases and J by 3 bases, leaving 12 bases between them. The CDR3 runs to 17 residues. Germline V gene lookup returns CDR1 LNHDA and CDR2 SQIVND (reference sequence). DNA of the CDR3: TGTGCCAGTAGTATAGATCTCGGAGGGGTCTATAATTCACCCCTCCACTTT. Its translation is CASSIDLGGVYNSPLHF.

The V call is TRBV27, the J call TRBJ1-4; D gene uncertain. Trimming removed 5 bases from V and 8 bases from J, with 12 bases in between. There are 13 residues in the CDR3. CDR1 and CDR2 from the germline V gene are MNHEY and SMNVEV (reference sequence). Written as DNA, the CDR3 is TGTGCCAGCAGTCGCCTAGAAGGAGAAAAACTGTTTTTT. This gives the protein CASSRLEGEKLFF.

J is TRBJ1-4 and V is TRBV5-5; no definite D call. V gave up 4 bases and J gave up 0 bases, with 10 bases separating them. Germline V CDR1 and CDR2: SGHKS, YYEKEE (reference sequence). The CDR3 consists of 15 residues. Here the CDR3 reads CASSPRAATNEKLFF. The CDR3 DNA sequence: TGTGCCAGCAGCCCGCGGGCCGCAACTAATGAAAAACTGTTTTTT.

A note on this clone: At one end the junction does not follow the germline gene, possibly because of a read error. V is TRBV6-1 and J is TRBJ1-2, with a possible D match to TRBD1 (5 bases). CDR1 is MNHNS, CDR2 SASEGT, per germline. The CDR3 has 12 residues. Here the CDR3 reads CASSELIRDFEF. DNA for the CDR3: TGTGCCAGCAGTGAACTGATTAGGGACTTCGAATTC.

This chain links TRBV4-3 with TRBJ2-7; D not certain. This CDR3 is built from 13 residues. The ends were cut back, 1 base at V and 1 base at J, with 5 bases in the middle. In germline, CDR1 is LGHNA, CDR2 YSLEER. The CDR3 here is CASSQAVSYEQYF. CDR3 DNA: TGCGCCAGCAGCCAAGCAGTATCCTACGAGCAGTACTTC.

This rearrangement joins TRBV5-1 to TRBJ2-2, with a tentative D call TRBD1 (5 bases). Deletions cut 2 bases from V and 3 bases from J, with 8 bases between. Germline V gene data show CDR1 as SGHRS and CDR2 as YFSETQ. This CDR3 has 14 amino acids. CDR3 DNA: TGCGCCAGCAGCTTCACAGGAGACACCGGGGAGCTGTTTTTT. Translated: CASSFTGDTGELFF. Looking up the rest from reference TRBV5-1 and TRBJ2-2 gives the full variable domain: KAGVTQTPRYLIKTRGQQVTLSCSPISGHRSVSWYQQTPGQGLQFLFEYFSETQRNKGNFPGRFSGRQFSNSRSEMNVSTLELGDSALYLCASSFTGDTGELFFGEGSRLTVL.

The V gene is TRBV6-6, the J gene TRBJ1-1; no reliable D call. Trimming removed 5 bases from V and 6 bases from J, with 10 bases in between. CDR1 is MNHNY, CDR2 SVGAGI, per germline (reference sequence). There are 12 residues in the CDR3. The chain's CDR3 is CASSKHVSEAFF. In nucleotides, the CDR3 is TGTGCCAGCAGTAAACACGTTTCTGAAGCTTTCTTT.

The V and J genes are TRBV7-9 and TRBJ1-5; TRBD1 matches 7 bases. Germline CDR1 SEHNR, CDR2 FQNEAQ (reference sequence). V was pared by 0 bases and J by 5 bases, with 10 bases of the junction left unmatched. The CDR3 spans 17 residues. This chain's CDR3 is CASSLALRQGLDQPQHF. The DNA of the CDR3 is TGTGCCAGCAGCTTAGCTTTGCGACAGGGACTGGATCAGCCCCAGCATTTT.

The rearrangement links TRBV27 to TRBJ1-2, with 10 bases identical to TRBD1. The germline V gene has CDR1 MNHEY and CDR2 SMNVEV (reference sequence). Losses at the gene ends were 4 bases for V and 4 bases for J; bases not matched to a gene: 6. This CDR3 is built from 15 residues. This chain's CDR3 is CASSSTGGYSYGYTF. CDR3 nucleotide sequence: TGTGCCAGCAGTTCGACAGGGGGCTATAGCTATGGCTACACCTTC.

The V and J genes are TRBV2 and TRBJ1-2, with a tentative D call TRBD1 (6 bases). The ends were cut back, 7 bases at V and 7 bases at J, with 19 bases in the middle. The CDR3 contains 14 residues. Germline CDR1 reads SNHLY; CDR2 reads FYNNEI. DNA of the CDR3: TGTGCCAGCACGGGGGGCGGGGGAATCGGTGGCTACACCTTC. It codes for CASTGGGGIGGYTF.

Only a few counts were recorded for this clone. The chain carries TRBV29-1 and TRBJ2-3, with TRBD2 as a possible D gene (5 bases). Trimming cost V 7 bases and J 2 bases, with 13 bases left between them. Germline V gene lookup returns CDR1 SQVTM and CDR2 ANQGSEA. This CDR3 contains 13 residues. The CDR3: CSAQLEFTDTQYF. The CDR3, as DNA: TGCAGCGCCCAACTAGAATTCACAGATACGCAGTATTTT.

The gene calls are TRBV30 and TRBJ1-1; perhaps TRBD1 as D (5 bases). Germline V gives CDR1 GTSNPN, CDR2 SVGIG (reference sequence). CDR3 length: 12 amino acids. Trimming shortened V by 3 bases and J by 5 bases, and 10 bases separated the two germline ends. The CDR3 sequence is CAWRERGTEAFF. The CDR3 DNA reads TGTGCCTGGAGGGAACGGGGGACTGAAGCTTTCTTT.

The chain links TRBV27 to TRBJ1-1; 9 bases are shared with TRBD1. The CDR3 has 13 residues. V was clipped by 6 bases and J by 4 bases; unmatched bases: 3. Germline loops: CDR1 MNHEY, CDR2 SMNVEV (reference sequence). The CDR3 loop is CASSRDRATEAFF. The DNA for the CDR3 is TGTGCCAGCAGCCGGGACAGGGCCACTGAAGCTTTCTTT.

The CDR3 DNA follows: TGCGCCAGCAGCTTGGACAGGGGGGGGACTAATGAAAAACTGTTTTTT. Translated: CASSLDRGGTNEKLFF. V usage is TRBV5-1 and J usage is TRBJ1-4; 8 bases line up with TRBD1. Looked up from germline, CDR1 is SGHRS and CDR2 is YFSETQ. The CDR3 has 16 residues. The V gene end was trimmed by 0 bases and the J gene end by 2 bases; junction bases not matched to a gene: 3.

The CDR3 DNA reads TGTGCCAGCAGTGAACCGGGAGGCCCCTACGAGCAGTACTTC. Amino acids: CASSEPGGPYEQYF. The rearrangement uses TRBV6-1 and TRBJ2-7; TRBD2 aligns across 7 bases. Per germline, CDR1 MNHNS and CDR2 SASEGT. Germline trimming cut 2 bases from V and 2 bases from J; bases unmatched to any gene: 3. The CDR3 loop spans 14 amino acids.

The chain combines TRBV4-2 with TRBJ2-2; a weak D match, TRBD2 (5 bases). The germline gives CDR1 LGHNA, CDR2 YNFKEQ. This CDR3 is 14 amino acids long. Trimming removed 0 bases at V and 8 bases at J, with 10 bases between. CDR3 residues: CASSQDFEGGELFF. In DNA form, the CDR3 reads TGTGCCAGCAGCCAAGACTTCGAGGGTGGGGAGCTGTTTTTT.

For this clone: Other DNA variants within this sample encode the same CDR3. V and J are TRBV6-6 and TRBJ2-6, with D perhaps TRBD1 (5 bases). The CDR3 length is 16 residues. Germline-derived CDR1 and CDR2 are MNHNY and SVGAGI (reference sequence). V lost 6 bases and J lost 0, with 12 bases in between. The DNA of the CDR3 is TGTGCCAGCAGACGCCGAAGGGGCTCTGGGGCCAACGTCCTGACTTTC. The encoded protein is CASRRRRGSGANVLTF.

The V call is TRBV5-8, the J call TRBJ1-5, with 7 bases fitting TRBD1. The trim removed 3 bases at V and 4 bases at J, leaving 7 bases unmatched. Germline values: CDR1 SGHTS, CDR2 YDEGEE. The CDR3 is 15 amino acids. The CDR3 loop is CASSYGTDRNQPQHF. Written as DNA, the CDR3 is TGTGCCAGCAGCTACGGGACAGACAGGAATCAGCCCCAGCATTTT.